A single sample gave rise to the 12 T cell receptor beta chains below, sequenced in a study of blood T cell repertoires in COVID-19. Generated by immunoSEQ multiplex PCR, the TCRdb table keeps only in-frame clones and is missing some. The repertoire holds about 110,000 clones, with approximately 83% as singletons. Sequenced material: peripheral blood. The receptor set was obtained from a woman in her seventies with acute or convalescent COVID-19.

The chain carries TRBV7-8 and TRBJ2-7, with D possibly being TRBD1 (6 bases). Looked up from germline, CDR1 is SGHVS and CDR2 is FQNEAQ. V was pared by 0 bases and J by 6 bases, with 12 bases between. The CDR3 sequence is 14 residues long. CDR3 nucleotides: TGTGCCAGCAGCTTAGCACAGGGTGGCGCCGAGCAGTACTTC. This codes for CASSLAQGGAEQYF.

The chain recombines TRBV28 with TRBJ2-2, with 9 bases fitting TRBD2. J gave up 3 bases and V 5 bases, and 4 bases lay outside the gene matches. Germline assignment: CDR1 MDHEN and CDR2 SYDVKM. The CDR3 is 15 residues long. The CDR3 is CASSPGLAYTGELFF. The CDR3 region has the DNA TGTGCCAGCAGTCCGGGACTAGCTTACACCGGGGAGCTGTTTTTT.

The chain combines TRBV4-1 with TRBJ1-1, with 7 bases fitting TRBD1. J gave up 2 bases and V 0 bases, and 6 bases lay outside the gene matches. Per germline, CDR1 MGHRA and CDR2 YSYEKL. There are 16 residues in the CDR3. CDR3 coding DNA: TGCGCCAGCAGCCAAGACACCGGGACAGTTAACACTGAAGCTTTCTTT. Amino acids: CASSQDTGTVNTEAFF.

The genes are TRBV6-4 and TRBJ2-7; 13 nucleotides align to TRBD2. The CDR3 totals 17 residues. Germline V lookup: CDR1 MRHNA, CDR2 SNTAGT. The ends lost 0 bases at V and 5 bases at J; junction bases unmatched: 7. CDR3 sequence reads: CASSDSLGLAGIDEQYV. CDR3 nucleotides: TGTGCCAGCAGTGACTCACTGGGACTAGCGGGGATCGACGAGCAGTACGTC.

This rearrangement joins TRBV10-3 to TRBJ1-6; 7 bases align to TRBD1. Trimming took 6 bases from V and 8 from J; bases not matched to a gene: 10. This CDR3 comprises 15 residues. Germline loops: CDR1 ENHRY, CDR2 SYGVKD. The CDR3 nucleotides read TGTGCCATCAGAGACGGACAGGCCATTCATTCACCCCTCCACTTT. Amino acids: CAIRDGQAIHSPLHF.

The chain couples TRBV28 to TRBJ1-3, with a possible D match to TRBD1 (6 bases). This CDR3 has 15 residues. Germline assignment: CDR1 MDHEN and CDR2 SYDVKM. The V end lost 7 bases, the J end lost 2 bases, and 15 bases lay between the germline ends. The CDR3 spells CASTPQDSTGNTIYF. The CDR3 region has the DNA TGTGCCAGCACCCCTCAGGACAGTACTGGAAACACCATATATTTT.

V is TRBV2 and J is TRBJ2-7; 9 bases map to TRBD1. CDR3 length: 14 residues. Per germline, CDR1 SNHLY and CDR2 FYNNEI. V was pared by 6 bases and J by 4 bases, with 7 bases of the junction left unmatched. The CDR3 DNA is TGTGCCAGCAGCTCCGGGACAGGGAGGTACGAGCAGTACTTC. Its protein is CASSSGTGRYEQYF.

A single count supports this clone. The chain uses TRBV7-2 and TRBJ1-5; D is unresolved. The CDR3 runs 16 residues. Germline CDR1 SGHTA, CDR2 FQGNSA. V dropped 3 bases and J dropped 2 bases, with 14 bases sitting between them. The CDR3 bases are TGTGCCAGCAGCTTTCCGGCAGTGGAGGGCAATCAGCCCCAGCATTTT. It encodes CASSFPAVEGNQPQHF.

V usage is TRBV4-3 and J usage is TRBJ2-3; 12 nucleotides line up with TRBD1. With 0 bases clipped from V and 4 bases from J, the junction kept 2 bases outside the gene matches. The CDR3 loop spans 16 amino acids. CDR1 LGHNA and CDR2 YSLEER come from the germline V gene. Here the CDR3 DNA reads TGCGCCAGCAGCCAAGAAGGGACAGGGGGCCCAGATACGCAGTATTTT. Residues: CASSQEGTGGPDTQYF.

The chain is built from TRBV2 and TRBJ1-1, with 10 bases aligning to TRBD1. The V gene end was trimmed by 6 bases and the J gene end by 5 bases; junction bases not matched to a gene: 15. Looked up from germline, CDR1 is SNHLY and CDR2 is FYNNEI. The CDR3 is 17 amino acids. CDR3 amino acids: CASRGGRVRDRGTEAFF. The CDR3 region has the DNA TGTGCCAGCAGGGGGGGTAGGGTCCGGGACAGGGGAACTGAAGCTTTCTTT.

Comment on this clone: At one end the junction does not follow the germline gene, possibly because of a read error. The chain couples TRBV6-2 or TRBV6-3 to TRBJ1-2; 9 nucleotides align to TRBD1. The CDR3 is 15 residues long. Looked up from germline, CDR1 is MNHEY and CDR2 is SVGEGT. Here the CDR3 DNA reads TGTGCCAGCAGTGACTCGGGACAGGGTCCCTATGGCTACACCTTC. As protein: CASSDSGQGPYGYTF.

This clone was counted once. The chain couples TRBV6-5 to TRBJ1-6; 8 positions match TRBD1. The CDR3 is 15 residues long. Per the germline V gene, CDR1 is MNHEY and CDR2 is SVGAGI. V lost 7 bases to trimming and J lost 7 bases; unmatched junction nucleotides: 9. The CDR3 region is CASTSTGVGNSPLHF. The CDR3 region has the DNA TGTGCCAGCACCTCGACAGGGGTGGGGAATTCACCCCTCCACTTT.